This T cell receptor (beta chain) was profiled in a study of cytomegalovirus exposure and HLA in healthy donors. Method: immunoSEQ multiplex PCR; TCRdb's copy keeps in-frame clones and lacks some. This sample yields about 250,000 clones, of which roughly 87% are seen a single time; around 12% belongs to the top ten. Germline values: CDR1 MRHNA, CDR2 SNTAGT. V was pared by 6 bases and J by 4 bases, with 5 bases of the junction left unmatched. The length of the CDR3 is 13 residues. The sequence was collected from a man aged 18 to 29 in good health and CMV-seropositive. The sequenced material came from PBMCs. This chain joins TRBV6-4 and TRBJ1-2; 7 nucleotides agree with TRBD1. CDR3 amino acids: CASSYRGFYGYTF. CDR3 in DNA: TGTGCCAGCAGCTACAGGGGTTTCTATGGCTACACCTTC.